The clone carrying this T cell receptor beta chain was seen repeatedly, ten times or more. Its antigen is as yet unknown. This CDR3 is 14 amino acids long. V shed 8 bases and J shed 7 bases, with 23 bases lying between them. The germline gives CDR1 SQVTM, CDR2 ANQGSEA. TCRdb analysed the 5' RACE reads with MiXCR anew, one entry per CDR3 protein. Here the sample spans 150,000 to 200,000 distinct CDR3 sequences, roughly 20% being singletons. This specimen comes from a study of CD8 T cells in ankylosing spondylitis. Overall study results and limits: Ankylosing spondylitis blood appeared to be characterized by a TCR beta motif of eight or nine highly homologous variants. There were earlier reports of some motif variants in reactive arthritis synovial fluid and blood. Matched ankylosing spondylitis synovial fluid reportedly showed significant enrichment of disease-linked clones. As for the disease-linked clones, they showed a CD8+ phenotype and occurred at relatively low frequencies in peripheral blood.

The chain uses TRBV29-1 and TRBJ1-1, with a possible D match to TRBD1 (6 bases). Sequencing input: blood, either unsorted or a sorted T cell fraction (not recorded which). This sequence originates from a male donor aged 5 to 29 with ankylosing spondylitis or in good health (not recorded which). CDR3 DNA sequence: TGCAGCTCAAGGGGGGGGCTGGGGATAGATGAAGCTTTCTTT. Its protein product is CSSRGGLGIDEAFF.